Reported below is one T cell receptor beta chain. Its specificity is unknown. TCR alpha and TCR beta cDNA libraries with sample barcodes and UMIs came from 5'RACE using constant-segment primers. MiXCR, run by TCRdb on the 5' RACE reads, gives a single entry per CDR3 protein. The sample shows around 300,000 distinct CDR3 sequences, over 11% of them seen only once. This entry comes from a study of T-cell memory formation after mild COVID-19. Study-level points and caveats: Some clones that responded were present in memory (sampled pre-infection), which suggests cross-reactive memory joined. Specificity for SARS-CoV-2 was not confirmed among the second-wave clones peaking on day 37. Day 15 to 85 contractors were CD4/CD8 balanced; later expanders leaned CD4+.

Trimming took off 8 bases at V and 6 bases at J, with 11 bases between the two ends. This CDR3 contains 12 residues. Germline CDR1 and CDR2: MNHEY and SVGEGT. The source material was PBMCs or a T cell subset sorted from them (not recorded which). The clonotype was recovered from a man younger than 35 who had mild COVID-19 (a few samples of this study predate the infection). Cell type and time point are not known. This chain links TRBV6-2 or TRBV6-3 with TRBJ2-4; TRBD1 might be the D (5 bases). The CDR3 protein is CASGRAVNIQYF. CDR3 DNA: TGTGCCAGCGGCAGGGCAGTAAACATTCAGTACTTC.